This T cell receptor beta chain was captured in a study of CD8 T cells in Susac syndrome. There are 16 residues in the CDR3. The germline gives CDR1 LGHDT, CDR2 YNNKEL (reference sequence). The ends lost 4 bases at V and 7 bases at J; junction bases unmatched: 7. RNA amounts of roughly 0.45 to 1 ug underwent reverse transcription with random hexamers. Multiplex PCR with immunoSEQ amplified the TCR beta CDR3 across 54 Vbeta and 13 Jbeta. TCRdb analysed the immunoSEQ multiplex PCR reads with MiXCR anew, one entry per CDR3 protein. The sample shows more than 95,000 distinct CDR3 sequences, over 85% of them seen only once. CD8+ and CD4+ T cells from blood underwent TCR beta sequencing. Matching for age and sex applied to the controls, who were healthy donors. Negative isolation was used for CD8+ and CD4+ T cells, and FACS enrichment was applied to TEMRA cells.

This chain connects TRBV3-1 to TRBJ2-1; 13 nucleotides line up with TRBD2. The source is a human donor in good health. The sequenced sample was CD4+ T cells from PBMCs. The CDR3 is CASSRSGTSGINEQFF. The CDR3 DNA reads as TGTGCCAGCAGCCGCTCCGGGACTAGCGGGATAAATGAGCAGTTCTTC.